Shown below are 18 T cell receptor beta chains from a single sample sequenced in a study of blood T cell repertoires in COVID-19. This table comes from immunoSEQ multiplex PCR, and its TCRdb copy is limited to in-frame clones, with some not included. The sample lists roughly 80,000 clones, roughly four fifths seen once, with less than 25% in the top ten. Sequencing was carried out using peripheral blood. The origin of the receptors is a human donor in a cohort sampled during active COVID-19.

This clone was observed a single time. The chain uses TRBV24-1 and TRBJ1-1; 11 bases map to TRBD1. The CDR3 consists of 15 residues. The germline V gene has CDR1 KGHDR and CDR2 SFDVKD. Trimming at V came to 4 bases and at J to 5 bases, leaving 5 bases not matched to a gene. This CDR3 reads CATSETGTGGTEAFF. CDR3 bases: TGTGCCACCAGTGAAACCGGGACAGGGGGGACTGAAGCTTTCTTT.

This chain uses TRBV4-1 with TRBJ2-5; 11 nucleotides agree with TRBD2. Germline V gene lookup returns CDR1 MGHRA and CDR2 YSYEKL. The V segment lost 5 bases and the J segment 5 bases; nucleotides outside the gene matches: 4. The CDR3 has 14 amino acids. The CDR3 spells CASSYLAGGETQYF. Here the CDR3 DNA reads TGCGCCAGCAGCTACCTAGCGGGGGGCGAGACCCAGTACTTC.

This clone was recorded a few times. This chain connects TRBV5-1 to TRBJ2-2; the match to TRBD2 covers 8 bases. The trim removed 4 bases at V and 4 bases at J, leaving 12 bases unmatched. Germline V gene sequence: CDR1 SGHRS, CDR2 YFSETQ. The CDR3 sequence is 17 residues long. CDR3 sequence reads: CASSPRGGAGTTGELFF. The CDR3 region has the DNA TGCGCCAGCAGCCCCCGGGGGGGAGCGGGGACCACCGGGGAGCTGTTTTTT.

This rearrangement joins TRBV12-3 or TRBV12-4 to TRBJ1-2, with 7 bases lining up with TRBD1. V lost 6 bases and J lost 5; bases outside the gene matches: 3. This CDR3 contains 12 residues. CDR3 sequence reads: CASRLQGYGYTF. The CDR3 DNA reads as TGTGCCAGCAGACTACAGGGGTATGGCTACACCTTC.

V usage is TRBV3-1 (or the pseudogene TRBV3-2) and J usage is TRBJ2-2, with TRBD2 matching 10 bases. V shed 4 bases, J shed 7 bases, and the junction held 6 bases outside the gene matches. The germline V gene has CDR1 LGHDT and CDR2 YNNKEL (reference sequence). This CDR3 spans 15 amino acids. The CDR3 DNA sequence: TGTGCCAGCAGCCGGAGCGGGGGGGCAGTCGGGGAGCTGTTTTTT. It codes for CASSRSGGAVGELFF.

The CDR3 spells CASSLTGVEQYF. The CDR3 region has the DNA TGTGCCAGCAGCCTGACAGGGGTCGAGCAGTACTTC. The chain has TRBV7-9 and TRBJ2-7; 8 positions match TRBD1. The germline CDR1 and CDR2 sequences are SEHNR and FQNEAQ (reference sequence). V gave up 5 bases and J gave up 6 bases; unmatched junction bases: 3. The CDR3 covers 12 residues.

This chain connects TRBV6-6 to TRBJ1-5; D is possibly TRBD1 (5 bases). The ends were cut back, 7 bases at V and 3 bases at J, with 19 bases in the middle. The CDR3 has 16 amino acids. Germline assignment: CDR1 MNHNY and CDR2 SVGAGI (reference sequence). CDR3 in amino acids: CASTRGPGLTNQPQHF. CDR3 bases: TGTGCCAGCACTAGGGGTCCAGGGTTAACCAATCAGCCCCAGCATTTT.

The chain uses TRBV19 and TRBJ2-1; 9 nucleotides align to TRBD1. The trim removed 10 bases at V and 5 bases at J, leaving 18 bases unmatched. The CDR3 has 17 residues. Germline loops: CDR1 LNHDA, CDR2 SQIVND (reference sequence). The CDR3 DNA is TGTGCCACTGCTAGGGACAGGGTTCTTTTCGGGCACAATGAGCAGTTCTTC. Amino acid sequence: CATARDRVLFGHNEQFF.

This clone was counted between two and nine times. The CDR3 coding sequence is TGTGCCAGCAGTCAAAGGAGGGCAAGCAGCAATCAGCCCCAGCATTTT. This translates into CASSQRRASSNQPQHF. The chain links TRBV2 to TRBJ1-5; D unresolved. V dropped 5 bases and J dropped 1 base, with 15 bases sitting between them. CDR3 size: 16 residues. CDR1 is SNHLY and CDR2 is FYNNEI in the germline V gene.

The chain joins TRBV18 to TRBJ1-2; TRBD1 might be the D (5 bases). The V gene's germline CDR1 is KGHSH and CDR2 LQKENI. V was trimmed by 2 bases and J by 5 bases, leaving 12 bases between them. CDR3 length equals 14 residues. CDR3 DNA sequence: TGTGCCAGCTCACCAACAGGTAGTGGTTATGGCTACACCTTC. Its translation is CASSPTGSGYGYTF.

The V call is TRBV19, the J call TRBJ2-1, with TRBD2 as a possible D gene (7 bases). V lost 3 bases and J 0 bases, leaving 12 bases between the germline ends. The CDR3 loop spans 16 amino acids. The germline gives CDR1 LNHDA, CDR2 SQIVND (reference sequence). In DNA, the CDR3 is TGTGCCAGTAGTATTTGGGGGGGCTTCTCCTACAATGAGCAGTTCTTC. Protein sequence: CASSIWGGFSYNEQFF.

This sequence joins TRBV3-1 (or the pseudogene TRBV3-2) and TRBJ1-6; 10 bases are a match to TRBD1. The CDR3 loop spans 15 amino acids. V was clipped by 4 bases and J by 9 bases; unmatched bases: 6. Looked up from germline, CDR1 is LGHDT and CDR2 is YNNKEL (reference sequence). The CDR3 sequence: CASSRGQGVGSPLHF. The CDR3 bases are TGTGCCAGCAGCCGCGGACAGGGGGTTGGTTCACCCCTCCACTTT.

V usage is TRBV11-2 and J usage is TRBJ1-2; D may be TRBD1 (6 bases). V was shortened by 6 bases and J by 5 bases, with 10 bases between the two germline ends. The CDR3 spans 12 residues. Germline V gives CDR1 SGHAT, CDR2 FQNNGV. The CDR3 region is CASSSQGYGYTF. The CDR3 DNA reads as TGTGCCAGCAGTTCACAGGGTTATGGCTACACCTTC.

V gene TRBV5-6 combines with J gene TRBJ2-1, with 13 bases matching TRBD2. The germline V gene encodes CDR1 SGHDT and CDR2 YYEEEE. The CDR3 spans 16 residues. V shed 5 bases and J 0 bases; nucleotides not matched to a gene: 2. This CDR3 reads CASRGTSGDSYNEQFF. The CDR3 coding sequence is TGTGCCAGCAGAGGGACTAGCGGGGACTCCTACAATGAGCAGTTCTTC. Supplemented by reference TRBV5-6 and TRBJ2-1, the full variable domain reads DAGVTQSPTHLIKTRGQQVTLRCSPKSGHDTVSWYQQALGQGPQFIFQYYEEEERQRGNFPDRFSGHQFPNYSSELNVNALLLGDSALYLCASRGTSGDSYNEQFFGPGTRLTVL.

The chain couples TRBV20-1 to TRBJ2-1, with 9 bases matching TRBD2. CDR1 is DFQATT and CDR2 is SNEGSKA in the germline V gene (reference sequence). This CDR3 region has 15 residues. Trimming removed 3 bases from V and 8 bases from J; junction bases left unmatched: 11. The CDR3 protein is CSASGLAGNRHEQFF. The CDR3 coding sequence is TGCAGTGCTAGTGGGCTAGCGGGAAATAGGCATGAGCAGTTCTTC.

This rearrangement joins TRBV3-1 (or the pseudogene TRBV3-2) to TRBJ2-2; 7 bases agree with TRBD2. Germline values: CDR1 LGHDT, CDR2 YNNKEL (reference sequence). The ends lost 0 bases at V and 3 bases at J; junction bases unmatched: 1. The CDR3 spans 15 residues. The CDR3, as DNA: TGTGCCAGCAGCCAAGAGCGGGGGTACACCGGGGAGCTGTTTTTT. Amino acid sequence: CASSQERGYTGELFF.

The genes are TRBV30 and TRBJ2-7; the D is unclear. The CDR3 extends over 13 amino acids. The V end lost 1 base, the J end lost 0 bases, and 7 bases lay between the germline ends. CDR1 is GTSNPN, CDR2 SVGIG, per germline (reference sequence). CDR3 in amino acids: CAWSDPVSYEQYF. CDR3 nucleotide sequence: TGTGCCTGGAGTGATCCAGTCTCCTACGAGCAGTACTTC.

On this clone: The sample has other DNA sequences that encode this CDR3 too. The DNA for the CDR3 is TGTGCCAGCAGCCAAGTGGCGGGGAACACTGAAGCTTTCTTT. It encodes CASSQVAGNTEAFF. The chain uses TRBV3-1 (or the pseudogene TRBV3-2) and TRBJ1-1, with D unresolved. V gave up 1 base and J gave up 1 base, with 7 bases separating them. This CDR3 has 14 residues. CDR1 is LGHDT and CDR2 is YNNKEL in the germline V gene (reference sequence).